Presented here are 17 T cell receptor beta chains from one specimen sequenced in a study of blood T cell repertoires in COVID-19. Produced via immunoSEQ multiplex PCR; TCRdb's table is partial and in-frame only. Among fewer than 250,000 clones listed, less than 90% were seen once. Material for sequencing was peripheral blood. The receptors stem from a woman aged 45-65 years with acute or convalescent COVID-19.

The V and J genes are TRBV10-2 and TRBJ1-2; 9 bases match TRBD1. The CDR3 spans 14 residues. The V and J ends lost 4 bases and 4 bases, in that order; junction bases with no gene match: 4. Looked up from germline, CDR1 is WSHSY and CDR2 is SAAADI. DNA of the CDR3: TGCGCCAGCAGTGCCGGGACAGGGCTCTATGGCTACACCTTC. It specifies CASSAGTGLYGYTF.

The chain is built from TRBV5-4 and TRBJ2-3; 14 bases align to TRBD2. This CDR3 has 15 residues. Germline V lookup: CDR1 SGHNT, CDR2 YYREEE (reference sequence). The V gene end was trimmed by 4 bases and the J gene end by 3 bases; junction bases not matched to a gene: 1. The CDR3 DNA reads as TGTGCCAGCAGCCGGACTAGCGGGAGGACAGATACGCAGTATTTT. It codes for CASSRTSGRTDTQYF.

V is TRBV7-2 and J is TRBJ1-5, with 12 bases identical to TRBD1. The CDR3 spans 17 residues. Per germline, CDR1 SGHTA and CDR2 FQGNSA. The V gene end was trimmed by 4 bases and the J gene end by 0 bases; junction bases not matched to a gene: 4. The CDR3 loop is CASSSGTGGTSNQPQHF. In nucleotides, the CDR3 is TGTGCCAGCAGCTCCGGGACAGGGGGCACTAGCAATCAGCCCCAGCATTTT.

The CDR3 sequence: CASSPNSNQPQHF. The CDR3 bases are TGTGCCAGCAGCCCCAATAGCAATCAGCCCCAGCATTTT. The chain couples TRBV7-2 to TRBJ1-5; D call uncertain. Germline-derived CDR1 and CDR2 are SGHTA and FQGNSA. The CDR3 totals 13 residues. Between the trimmed V and J ends, which lost 5 bases and 0 bases, there was a span of 5 bases.

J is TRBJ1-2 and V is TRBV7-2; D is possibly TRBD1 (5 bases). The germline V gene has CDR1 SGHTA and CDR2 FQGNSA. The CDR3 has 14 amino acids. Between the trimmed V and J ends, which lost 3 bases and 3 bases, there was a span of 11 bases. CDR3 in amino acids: CASSFRTGDYGYTF. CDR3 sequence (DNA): TGTGCCAGCAGCTTCCGGACGGGGGACTATGGCTACACCTTC.

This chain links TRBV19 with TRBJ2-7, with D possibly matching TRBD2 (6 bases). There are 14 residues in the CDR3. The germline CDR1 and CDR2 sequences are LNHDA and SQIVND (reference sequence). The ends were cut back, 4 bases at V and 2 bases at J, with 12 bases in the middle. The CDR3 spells CASSTQQRAYEQYF. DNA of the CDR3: TGTGCCAGTAGTACCCAGCAGCGGGCCTACGAGCAGTACTTC.

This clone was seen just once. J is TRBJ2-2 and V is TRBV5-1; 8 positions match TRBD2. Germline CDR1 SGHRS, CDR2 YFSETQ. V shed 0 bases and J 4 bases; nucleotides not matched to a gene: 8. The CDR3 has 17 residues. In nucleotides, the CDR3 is TGCGCCAGCAGCTTGGACGGGACTAGTCTCCTCACCGGGGAGCTGTTTTTT. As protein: CASSLDGTSLLTGELFF.

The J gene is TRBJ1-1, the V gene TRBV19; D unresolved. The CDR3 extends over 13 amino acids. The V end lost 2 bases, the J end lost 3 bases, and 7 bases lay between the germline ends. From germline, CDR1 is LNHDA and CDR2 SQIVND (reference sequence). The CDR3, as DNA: TGTGCCAGTAGTATACGGACTTACACTGAAGCTTTCTTT. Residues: CASSIRTYTEAFF.

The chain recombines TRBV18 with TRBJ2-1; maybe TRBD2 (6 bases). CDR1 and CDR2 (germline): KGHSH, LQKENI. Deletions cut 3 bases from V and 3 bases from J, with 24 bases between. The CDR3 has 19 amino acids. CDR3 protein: CASSPARTTDQYSYNEQFF. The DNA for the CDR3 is TGTGCCAGCTCACCGGCCCGGACTACGGACCAGTATAGCTACAATGAGCAGTTCTTC.

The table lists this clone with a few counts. The CDR3 here is CASGHSGGHKEQYF. For the CDR3, the DNA is TGTGCCAGCGGGCATAGCGGGGGTCATAAGGAGCAGTACTTC. The rearrangement uses TRBV13 and TRBJ2-7, with 9 bases that match TRBD2. The CDR3 has 14 residues. The V gene end was trimmed by 8 bases and the J gene end by 7 bases; junction bases not matched to a gene: 12. Germline V gene data show CDR1 as PRHDT and CDR2 as FYEKMQ (reference sequence). Complete variable domain (other parts from reference TRBV13 and TRBJ2-7): AAGVIQSPRHLIKEKRETATLKCYPIPRHDTVYWYQQGPGQDPQFLISFYEKMQSDKGSIPDRFSAQQFSDYHSELNMSSLELGDSALYFCASGHSGGHKEQYFGPGTRLTVT.

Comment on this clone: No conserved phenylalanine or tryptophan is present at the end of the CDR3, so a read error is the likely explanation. The CDR3, as DNA: TGTGCCAGCAGGAGGGTGGACAGAGCTAACTATGGCTACACCCTC. Translation: CASRRVDRANYGYTL. The V and J genes are TRBV7-2 and TRBJ1-2, with a possible D match to TRBD1 (6 bases). The CDR3 contains 15 residues. V shed 6 bases and J shed 0 bases, with 14 bases lying between them. Germline V gene sequence: CDR1 SGHTA, CDR2 FQGNSA.

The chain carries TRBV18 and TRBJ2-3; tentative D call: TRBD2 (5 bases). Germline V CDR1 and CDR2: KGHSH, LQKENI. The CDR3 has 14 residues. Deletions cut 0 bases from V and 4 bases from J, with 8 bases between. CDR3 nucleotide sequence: TGTGCCAGCTCACCACCGGCGGGCCCAGATACGCAGTATTTT. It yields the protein CASSPPAGPDTQYF.

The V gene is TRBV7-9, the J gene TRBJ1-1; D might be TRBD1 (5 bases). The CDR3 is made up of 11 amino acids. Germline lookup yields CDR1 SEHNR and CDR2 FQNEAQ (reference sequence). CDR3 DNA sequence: TGTGTCTTACAGGCAAACACTGAAGCTTTCTTT. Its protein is CVLQANTEAFF.

The CDR3 sequence is CASTPRQGMDYGYTF. The DNA for the CDR3 is TGTGCCAGCACCCCCCGACAGGGGATGGACTATGGCTACACCTTC. V usage is TRBV3-1 (or the pseudogene TRBV3-2) and J usage is TRBJ1-2; 8 positions agree with TRBD1. CDR1 LGHDT and CDR2 YNNKEL come from the germline V gene (reference sequence). With V trimmed by 7 bases and J by 3 bases, 10 bases remained unmatched. This CDR3 contains 15 residues.

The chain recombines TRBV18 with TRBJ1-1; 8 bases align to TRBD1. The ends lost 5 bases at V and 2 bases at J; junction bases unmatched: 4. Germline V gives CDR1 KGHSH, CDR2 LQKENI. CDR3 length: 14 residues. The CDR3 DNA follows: TGTGCCAGCTCAGACAGGGGCCTTAACACTGAAGCTTTCTTT. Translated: CASSDRGLNTEAFF.

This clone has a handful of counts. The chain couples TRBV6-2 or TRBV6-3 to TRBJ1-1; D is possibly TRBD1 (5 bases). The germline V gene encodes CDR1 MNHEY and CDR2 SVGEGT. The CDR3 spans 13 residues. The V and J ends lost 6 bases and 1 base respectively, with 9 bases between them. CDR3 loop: CASSWGGNTEAFF. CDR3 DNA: TGTGCCAGCAGCTGGGGGGGGAACACTGAAGCTTTCTTT.

CDR3 in DNA: TGCGCCAGCAGCTCGACAGGACAGGGAGGGATCGGGGAGCTGTTTTTT. This sequence encodes CASSSTGQGGIGELFF. This sequence joins TRBV5-1 and TRBJ2-2; perhaps TRBD1 as D (8 bases). This CDR3 has 16 residues. V was pared by 3 bases and J by 7 bases, with 19 bases between. In germline, CDR1 is SGHRS, CDR2 YFSETQ.